This TCR beta chain was obtained from a study of blood T cell repertoires in COVID-19. The wider study: The study drew acute and convalescent COVID-19 samples from the United States, Italy and Spain. PBMCs, B-cell-depleted T cells, or T cells were the source of the cDNA or gDNA that made up the material.

This CDR3 region has 17 residues. V was pared by 1 base and J by 4 bases, with 12 bases of the junction left unmatched. Germline V gene data show CDR1 as LGHNT and CDR2 as FRNRAP. In the original analysis: How many nucleated cells were present was estimated from reference gene primer amplification. Generated by immunoSEQ multiplex PCR, the TCRdb table keeps only in-frame clones and is missing some. D and trimming come from the DNA, and the V and J calls and clone size come from that table. The sample holds some 150,000 clones, approximately 85% seen once. Sequenced: peripheral blood. The chain combines TRBV12-5 with TRBJ2-5; 7 bases fit TRBD2. This receptor was taken from a man aged 55 to 70 who had recovered from COVID-19. The CDR3 DNA follows: TGTGCTAGTGGTTTGGCGGCCGGGGGGAGAGGTCCAGAGACCCAGTACTTC. Translation gives CASGLAAGGRGPETQYF. The full variable domain, with the rest looked up from reference TRBV12-5 and TRBJ2-5, is DARVTQTPRHKVTEMGQEVTMRCQPILGHNTVFWYRQTMMQGLELLAYFRNRAPLDDSGMPKDRFSAEMPDATLATLKIQPSEPRDSAVYFCASGLAAGGRGPETQYFGPGTRLLVL.